The present T cell receptor beta chain was sequenced within a study of cytomegalovirus exposure and HLA in healthy donors. V was trimmed by 2 bases and J by 3 bases, leaving 13 bases between them. The CDR3 loop spans 15 amino acids. Germline CDR1 SNHLY, CDR2 FYNNEI. This clone was seen a single time. PCR employed 60 Vbeta and 13 Jbeta primers. Sequenced by immunoSEQ multiplex PCR; TCRdb stores in-frame clones only, minus some. The table has 110,000 to 150,000 clones, about 80% seen once. The V call is TRBV2, the J call TRBJ1-1; D not resolved. Input material: PBMCs. The sequence derives from a man aged 35 to 55 in good health and CMV-seronegative. CDR3 nucleotides: TGTGCCAGCAGTGAACAGGAGGTTACGTACACTGAAGCTTTCTTT. Translating gives CASSEQEVTYTEAFF.